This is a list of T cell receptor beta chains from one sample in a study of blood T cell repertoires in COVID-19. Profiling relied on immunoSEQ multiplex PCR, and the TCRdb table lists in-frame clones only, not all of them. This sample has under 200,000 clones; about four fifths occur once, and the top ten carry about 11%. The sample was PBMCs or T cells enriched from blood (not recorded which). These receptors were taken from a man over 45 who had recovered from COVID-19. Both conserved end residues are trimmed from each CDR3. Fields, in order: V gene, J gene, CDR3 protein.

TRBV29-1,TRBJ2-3,SVENRDLDTQY
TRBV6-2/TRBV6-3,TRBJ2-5,ASSIRDRGRETQY
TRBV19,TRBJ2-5,ASSIPGAQETQY
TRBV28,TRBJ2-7,ASSSPRDITRTSSYEQY
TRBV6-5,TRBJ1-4,ASSYSWGGNEKLF
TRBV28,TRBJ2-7,ASTSGSYEQY
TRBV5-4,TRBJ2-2,ASSLQVTGELF
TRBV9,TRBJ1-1,ASSPHATGPLNTEAF
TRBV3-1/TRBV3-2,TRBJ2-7,ASSQVSSYEQY
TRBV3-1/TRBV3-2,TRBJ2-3,ASSQAGADTQY
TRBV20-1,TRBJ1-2,SASIRGRDYGYT
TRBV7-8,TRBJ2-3,ASSLEGAVPDTQY
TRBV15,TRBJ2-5,ATSATGLEKTQY
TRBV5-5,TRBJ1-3,ASSSRTGDSGNTIY
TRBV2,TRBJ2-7,ASSEREQRSYEQY
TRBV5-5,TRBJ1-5,ASSLAGTGGNQPQH
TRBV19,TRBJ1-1,ASTFQDYTEAF
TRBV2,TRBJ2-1,ASSEQGGSNEQF
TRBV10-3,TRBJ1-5,AISRTGNQPQH
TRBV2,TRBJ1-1,ASTSNRDTEAF